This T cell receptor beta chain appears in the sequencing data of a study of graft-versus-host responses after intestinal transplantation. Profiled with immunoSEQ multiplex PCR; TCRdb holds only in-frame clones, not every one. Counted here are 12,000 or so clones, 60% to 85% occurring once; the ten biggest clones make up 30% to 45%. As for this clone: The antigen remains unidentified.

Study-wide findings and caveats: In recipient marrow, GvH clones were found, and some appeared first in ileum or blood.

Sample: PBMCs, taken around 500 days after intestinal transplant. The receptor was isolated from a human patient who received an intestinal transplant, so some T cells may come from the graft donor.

CDR3 region: CASKRIQLDYGYTF. The CDR3 coding sequence is TGCGCCAGCAAACGAATACAACTGGACTATGGCTACACCTTC. The chain has TRBV5-1 and TRBJ1-2, with unresolved D. Germline assignment: CDR1 SGHRS and CDR2 YFSETQ. V was pared by 6 bases and J by 3 bases, with 15 bases between. The CDR3 is 14 residues long.